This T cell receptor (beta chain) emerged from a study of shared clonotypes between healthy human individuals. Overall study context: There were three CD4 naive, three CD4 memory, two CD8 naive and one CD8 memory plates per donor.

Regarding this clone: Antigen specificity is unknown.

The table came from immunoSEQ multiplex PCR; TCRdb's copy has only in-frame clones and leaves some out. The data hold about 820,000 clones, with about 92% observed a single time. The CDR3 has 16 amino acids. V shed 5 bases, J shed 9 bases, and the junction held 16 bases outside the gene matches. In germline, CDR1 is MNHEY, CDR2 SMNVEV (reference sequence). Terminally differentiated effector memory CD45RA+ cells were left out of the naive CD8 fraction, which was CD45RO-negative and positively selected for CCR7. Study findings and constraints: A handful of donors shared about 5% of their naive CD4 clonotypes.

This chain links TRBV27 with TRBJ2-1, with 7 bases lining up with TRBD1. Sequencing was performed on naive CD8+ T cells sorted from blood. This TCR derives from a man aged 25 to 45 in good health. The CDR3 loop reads CASSLPGQRRGGEQFF. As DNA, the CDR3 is TGTGCCAGCAGTCTTCCGGGACAGAGGAGAGGGGGTGAGCAGTTCTTC.